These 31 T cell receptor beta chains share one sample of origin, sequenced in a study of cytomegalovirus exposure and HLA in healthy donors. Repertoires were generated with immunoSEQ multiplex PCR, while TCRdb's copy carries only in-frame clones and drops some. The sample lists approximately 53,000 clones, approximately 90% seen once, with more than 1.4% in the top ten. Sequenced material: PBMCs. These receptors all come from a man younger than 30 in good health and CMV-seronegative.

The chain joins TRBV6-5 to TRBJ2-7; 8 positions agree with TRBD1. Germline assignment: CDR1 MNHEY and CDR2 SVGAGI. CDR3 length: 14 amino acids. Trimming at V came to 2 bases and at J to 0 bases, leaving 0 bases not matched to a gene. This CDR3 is CASSYGQGSYEQYF. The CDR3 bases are TGTGCCAGCAGTTACGGACAGGGCTCCTACGAGCAGTACTTC.

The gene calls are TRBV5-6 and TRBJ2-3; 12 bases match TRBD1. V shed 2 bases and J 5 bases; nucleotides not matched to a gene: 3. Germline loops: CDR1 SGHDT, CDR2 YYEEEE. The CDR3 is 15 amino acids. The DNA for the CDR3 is TGTGCCAGCAGCTTAGGGACAGGGGGCGGAGATACGCAGTATTTT. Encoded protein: CASSLGTGGGDTQYF.

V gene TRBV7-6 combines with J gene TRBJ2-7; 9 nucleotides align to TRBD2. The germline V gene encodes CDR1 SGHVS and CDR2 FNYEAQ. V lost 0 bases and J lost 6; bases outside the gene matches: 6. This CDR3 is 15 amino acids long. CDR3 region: CASSLAGSGSLEQYF. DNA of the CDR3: TGTGCCAGCAGCTTAGCGGGTAGCGGGAGCCTCGAGCAGTACTTC.

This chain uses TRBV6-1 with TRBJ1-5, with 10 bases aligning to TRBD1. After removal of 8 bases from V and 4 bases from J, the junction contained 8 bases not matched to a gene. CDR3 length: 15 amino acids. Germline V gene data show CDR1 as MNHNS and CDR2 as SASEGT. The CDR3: CASFKGTGVNQPQHF. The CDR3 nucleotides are TGTGCCAGCTTTAAGGGGACAGGGGTTAATCAGCCCCAGCATTTT.

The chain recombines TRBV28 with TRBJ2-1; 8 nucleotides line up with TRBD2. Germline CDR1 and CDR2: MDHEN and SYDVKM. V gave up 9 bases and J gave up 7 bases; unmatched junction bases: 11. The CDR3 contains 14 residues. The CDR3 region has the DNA TGTGCCAGTAGCAAACGTGAGCGGGGGAATGAGCAGTTCTTC. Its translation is CASSKRERGNEQFF. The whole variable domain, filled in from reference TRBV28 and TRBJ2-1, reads DVKVTQSSRYLVKRTGEKVFLECVQDMDHENMFWYRQDPGLGLRLIYFSYDVKMKEKGDIPEGYSVSREKKERFSLILESASTNQTSMYLCASSKRERGNEQFFGPGTRLTVL.

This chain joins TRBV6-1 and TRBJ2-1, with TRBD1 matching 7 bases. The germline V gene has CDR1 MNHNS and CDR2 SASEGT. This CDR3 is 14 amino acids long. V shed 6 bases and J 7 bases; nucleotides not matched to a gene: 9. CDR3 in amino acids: CASSRQGTRNEQFF. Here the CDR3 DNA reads TGTGCCAGCAGCCGACAGGGAACAAGGAATGAGCAGTTCTTC.

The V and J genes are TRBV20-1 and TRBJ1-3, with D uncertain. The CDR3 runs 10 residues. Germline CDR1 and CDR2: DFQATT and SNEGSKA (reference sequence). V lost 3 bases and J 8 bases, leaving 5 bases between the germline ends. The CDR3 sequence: CSASSDTIYF. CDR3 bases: TGCAGTGCTAGTTCCGACACCATATATTTT.

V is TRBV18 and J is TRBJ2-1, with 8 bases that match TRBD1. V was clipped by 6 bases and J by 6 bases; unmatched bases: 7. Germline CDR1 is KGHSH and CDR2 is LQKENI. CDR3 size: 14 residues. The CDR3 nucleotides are TGTGCCAGCTCTCGTCCACAGGGGGGCAATGAGCAGTTCTTC. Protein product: CASSRPQGGNEQFF.

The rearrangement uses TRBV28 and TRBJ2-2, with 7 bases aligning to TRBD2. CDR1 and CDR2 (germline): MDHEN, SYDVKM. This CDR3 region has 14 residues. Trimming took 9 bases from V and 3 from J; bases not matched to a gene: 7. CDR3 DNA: TGTGCCAGTGCGGGGACTATTCACACCGGGGAGCTGTTTTTT. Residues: CASAGTIHTGELFF. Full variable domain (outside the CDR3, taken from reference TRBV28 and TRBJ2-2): DVKVTQSSRYLVKRTGEKVFLECVQDMDHENMFWYRQDPGLGLRLIYFSYDVKMKEKGDIPEGYSVSREKKERFSLILESASTNQTSMYLCASAGTIHTGELFFGEGSRLTVL.

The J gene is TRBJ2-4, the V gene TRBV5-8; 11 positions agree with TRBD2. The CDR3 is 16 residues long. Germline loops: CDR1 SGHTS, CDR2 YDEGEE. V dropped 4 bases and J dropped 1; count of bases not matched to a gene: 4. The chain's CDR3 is CASSRLAGGAKNIQYF. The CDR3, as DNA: TGTGCCAGCAGCCGCCTAGCGGGGGGCGCCAAAAACATTCAGTACTTC.

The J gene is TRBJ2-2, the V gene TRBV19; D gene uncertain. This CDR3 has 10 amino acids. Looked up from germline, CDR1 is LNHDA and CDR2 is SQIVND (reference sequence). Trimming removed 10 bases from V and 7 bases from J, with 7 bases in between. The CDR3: CATKHGELFF. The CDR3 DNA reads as TGTGCCACCAAGCACGGGGAGCTGTTTTTT.

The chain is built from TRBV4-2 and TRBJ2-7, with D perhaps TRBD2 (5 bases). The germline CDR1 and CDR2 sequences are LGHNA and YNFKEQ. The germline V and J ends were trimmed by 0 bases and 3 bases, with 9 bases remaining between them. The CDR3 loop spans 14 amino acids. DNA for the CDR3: TGTGCCAGCAGCCAAGAAAGAGGGTTCTACGAGCAGTACTTC. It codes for CASSQERGFYEQYF.

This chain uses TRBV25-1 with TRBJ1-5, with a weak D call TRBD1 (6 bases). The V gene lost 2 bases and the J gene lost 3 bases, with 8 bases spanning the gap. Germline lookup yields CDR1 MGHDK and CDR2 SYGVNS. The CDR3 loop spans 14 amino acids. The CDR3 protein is CASSEAGVNQPQHF. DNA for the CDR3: TGTGCCAGCAGTGAAGCAGGGGTCAATCAGCCCCAGCATTTT.

CDR3 in amino acids: CASSPPRQGGMNTEAFF. CDR3 DNA sequence: TGCGCCAGCAGCCCCCCTCGACAGGGGGGGATGAACACTGAAGCTTTCTTT. The chain couples TRBV5-1 to TRBJ1-1; 9 bases are shared with TRBD1. The CDR3 sequence is 17 residues long. J lost 0 bases, V lost 4 bases, and 10 bases had no gene match. CDR1 is SGHRS and CDR2 is YFSETQ in the germline V gene.

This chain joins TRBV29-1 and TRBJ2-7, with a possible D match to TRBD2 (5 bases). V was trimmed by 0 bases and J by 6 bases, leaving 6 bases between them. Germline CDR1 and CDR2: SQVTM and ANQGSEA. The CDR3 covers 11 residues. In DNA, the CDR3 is TGCAGCGTTGAAGAAAGCGGCGAGCAGTACTTC. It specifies CSVEESGEQYF.

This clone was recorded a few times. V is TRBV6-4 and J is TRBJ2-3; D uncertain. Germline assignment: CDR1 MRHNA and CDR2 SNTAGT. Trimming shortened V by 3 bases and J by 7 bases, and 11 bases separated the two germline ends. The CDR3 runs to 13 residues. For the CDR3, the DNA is TGTGCCAGCAGTGAGGGCAGTCCAAATACGCAGTATTTT. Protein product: CASSEGSPNTQYF.

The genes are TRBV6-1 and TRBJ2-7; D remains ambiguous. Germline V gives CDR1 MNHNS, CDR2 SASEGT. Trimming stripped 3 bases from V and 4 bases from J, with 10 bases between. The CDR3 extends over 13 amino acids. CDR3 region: CASSEYSQYEQYF. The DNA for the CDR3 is TGTGCCAGCAGTGAGTACAGTCAATACGAGCAGTACTTC.

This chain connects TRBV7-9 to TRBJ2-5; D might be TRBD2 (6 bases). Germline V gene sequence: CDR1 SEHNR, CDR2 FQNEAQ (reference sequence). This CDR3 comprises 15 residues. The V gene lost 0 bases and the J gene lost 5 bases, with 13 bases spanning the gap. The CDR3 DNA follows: TGTGCCAGCAGCTTAGCGATTGCGGAGGGGGAGACCCAGTACTTC. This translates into CASSLAIAEGETQYF.

CDR3 protein: CASSLEAGLPAGEQYF. CDR3 nucleotides: TGCGCCAGCAGCTTGGAGGCCGGACTCCCGGCGGGGGAGCAGTACTTC. The V and J genes are TRBV5-1 and TRBJ2-7; possible D gene TRBD2, 6 bases. V shed 0 bases and J shed 7 bases, with 20 bases lying between them. This CDR3 has 16 amino acids. From germline, CDR1 is SGHRS and CDR2 YFSETQ.

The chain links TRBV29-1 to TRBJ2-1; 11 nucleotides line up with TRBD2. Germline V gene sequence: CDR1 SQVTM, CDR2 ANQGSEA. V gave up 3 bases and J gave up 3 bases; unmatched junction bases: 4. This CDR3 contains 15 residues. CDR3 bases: TGCAGCGTTGAGGATCTAGCGGGAGGCTACAATGAGCAGTTCTTC. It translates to CSVEDLAGGYNEQFF.

In nucleotides, the CDR3 is TGCGCCAGCAGCTACGGACAGGGCACAGATACGCAGTATTTT. Its translation is CASSYGQGTDTQYF. The V and J genes are TRBV5-1 and TRBJ2-3, with 7 nucleotides matching TRBD1. This CDR3 is built from 14 residues. Trimming took 3 bases from V and 1 from J; bases not matched to a gene: 2. Looked up from germline, CDR1 is SGHRS and CDR2 is YFSETQ.

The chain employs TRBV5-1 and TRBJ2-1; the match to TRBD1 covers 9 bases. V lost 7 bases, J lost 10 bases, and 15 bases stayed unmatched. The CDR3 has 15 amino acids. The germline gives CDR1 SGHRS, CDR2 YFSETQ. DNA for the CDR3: TGCGCCAGCGGGACGACCGGGACAGGGCTAGGGGAGCAGTTCTTC. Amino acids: CASGTTGTGLGEQFF. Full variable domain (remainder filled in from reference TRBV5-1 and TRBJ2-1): KAGVTQTPRYLIKTRGQQVTLSCSPISGHRSVSWYQQTPGQGLQFLFEYFSETQRNKGNFPGRFSGRQFSNSRSEMNVSTLELGDSALYLCASGTTGTGLGEQFFGPGTRLTVL.

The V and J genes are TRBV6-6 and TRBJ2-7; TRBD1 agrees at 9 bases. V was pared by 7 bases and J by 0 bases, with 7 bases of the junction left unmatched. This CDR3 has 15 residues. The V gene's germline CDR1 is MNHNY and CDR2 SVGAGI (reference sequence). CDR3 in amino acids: CASKGTGRLSYEQYF. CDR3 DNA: TGTGCCAGCAAGGGGACAGGGCGGCTCTCCTACGAGCAGTACTTC.

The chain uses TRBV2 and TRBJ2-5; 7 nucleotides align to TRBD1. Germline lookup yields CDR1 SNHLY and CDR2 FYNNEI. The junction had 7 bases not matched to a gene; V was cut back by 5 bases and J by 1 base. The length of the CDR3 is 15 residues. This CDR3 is CASSQRTGIQETQYF. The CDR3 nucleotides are TGTGCCAGCAGTCAGCGGACAGGTATCCAAGAGACCCAGTACTTC. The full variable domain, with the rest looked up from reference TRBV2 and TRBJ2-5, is EPEVTQTPSHQVTQMGQEVILRCVPISNHLYFYWYRQILGQKVEFLVSFYNNEISEKSEIFDDQFSVERPDGSNFTLKIRSTKLEDSAMYFCASSQRTGIQETQYFGPGTRLLVL.

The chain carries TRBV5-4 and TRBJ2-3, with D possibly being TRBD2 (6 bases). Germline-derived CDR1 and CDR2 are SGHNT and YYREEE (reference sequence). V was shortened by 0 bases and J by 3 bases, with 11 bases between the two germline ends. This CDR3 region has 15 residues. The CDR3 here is CASSLGRGMTDTQYF. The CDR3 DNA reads TGTGCCAGCAGCTTGGGGCGGGGCATGACAGATACGCAGTATTTT.

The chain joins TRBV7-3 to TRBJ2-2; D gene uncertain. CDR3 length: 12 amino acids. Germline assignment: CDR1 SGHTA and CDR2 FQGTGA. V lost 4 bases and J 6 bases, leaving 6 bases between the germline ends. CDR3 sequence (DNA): TGTGCCAGCAGCTCCGGAGCCGGGGAGCTGTTTTTT. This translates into CASSSGAGELFF.

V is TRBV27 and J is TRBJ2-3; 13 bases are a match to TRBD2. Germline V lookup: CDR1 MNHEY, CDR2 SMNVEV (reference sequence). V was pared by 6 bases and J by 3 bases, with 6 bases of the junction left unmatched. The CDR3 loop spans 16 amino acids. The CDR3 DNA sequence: TGTGCCAGCAGGTGGACTAGCGGGAGTAGGACAGATACGCAGTATTTT. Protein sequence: CASRWTSGSRTDTQYF.

CDR3 sequence: CASSPGLAGASDEQYF. The CDR3 DNA is TGTGCCAGCTCACCCGGACTAGCGGGAGCAAGCGACGAGCAGTACTTC. The chain employs TRBV18 and TRBJ2-7; 13 bases align to TRBD2. Germline V gene sequence: CDR1 KGHSH, CDR2 LQKENI. CDR3 length equals 16 residues. With 3 bases clipped from V and 5 bases from J, the junction kept 7 bases outside the gene matches. Full variable domain (missing parts from reference TRBV18 and TRBJ2-7): NAGVMQNPRHLVRRRGQEARLRCSPMKGHSHVYWYRQLPEEGLKFMVYLQKENIIDESGMPKERFSAEFPKEGPSILRIQQVVRGDSAAYFCASSPGLAGASDEQYFGPGTRLTVT.

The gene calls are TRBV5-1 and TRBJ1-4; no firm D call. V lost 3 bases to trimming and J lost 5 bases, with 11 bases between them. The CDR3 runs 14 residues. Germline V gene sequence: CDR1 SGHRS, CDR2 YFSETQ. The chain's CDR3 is CASSSRLNNEKLFF. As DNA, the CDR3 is TGCGCCAGCAGCTCCAGGCTAAACAATGAAAAACTGTTTTTT. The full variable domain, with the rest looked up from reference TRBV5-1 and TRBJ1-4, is KAGVTQTPRYLIKTRGQQVTLSCSPISGHRSVSWYQQTPGQGLQFLFEYFSETQRNKGNFPGRFSGRQFSNSRSEMNVSTLELGDSALYLCASSSRLNNEKLFFGSGTQLSVL.

Here the CDR3 DNA reads TGTGCCAGCAGACAGGGACCCCGCGAGCAGTACTTC. Its protein is CASRQGPREQYF. The genes are TRBV25-1 and TRBJ2-7, with a weak D call TRBD1 (6 bases). V lost 6 bases and J lost 6, with 12 bases in between. Germline loops: CDR1 MGHDK, CDR2 SYGVNS. The CDR3 is 12 residues long.

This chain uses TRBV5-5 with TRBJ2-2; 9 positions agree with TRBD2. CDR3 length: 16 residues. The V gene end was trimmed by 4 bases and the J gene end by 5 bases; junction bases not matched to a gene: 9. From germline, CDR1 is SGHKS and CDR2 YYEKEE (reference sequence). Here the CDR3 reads CASSLKILAGTGELFF. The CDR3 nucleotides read TGTGCCAGCAGCCTAAAGATTCTAGCGGGGACCGGGGAGCTGTTTTTT.